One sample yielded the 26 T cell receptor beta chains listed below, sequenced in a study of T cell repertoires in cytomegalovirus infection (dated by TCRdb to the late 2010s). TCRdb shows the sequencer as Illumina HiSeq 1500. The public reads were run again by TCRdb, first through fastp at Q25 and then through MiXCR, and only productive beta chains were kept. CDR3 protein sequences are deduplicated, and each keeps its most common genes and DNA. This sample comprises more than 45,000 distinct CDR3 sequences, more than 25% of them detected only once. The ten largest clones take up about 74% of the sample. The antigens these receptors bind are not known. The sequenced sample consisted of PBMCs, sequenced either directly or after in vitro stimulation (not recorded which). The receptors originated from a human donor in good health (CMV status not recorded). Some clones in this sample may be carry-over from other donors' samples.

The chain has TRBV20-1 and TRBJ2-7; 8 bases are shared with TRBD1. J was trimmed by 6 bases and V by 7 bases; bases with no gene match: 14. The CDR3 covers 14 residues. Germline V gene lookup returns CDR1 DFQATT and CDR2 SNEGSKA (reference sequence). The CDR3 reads CSGLQGGLLREQYF. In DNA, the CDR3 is TGCAGTGGGCTACAGGGGGGCTTGCTACGCGAGCAGTACTTC.

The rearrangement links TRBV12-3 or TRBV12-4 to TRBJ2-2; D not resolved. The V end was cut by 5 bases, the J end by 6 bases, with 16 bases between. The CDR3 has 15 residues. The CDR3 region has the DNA TGTGCCAGCAGTCCCCCGGGCACTTCTCCCGGGGAGCTGTTTTTT. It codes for CASSPPGTSPGELFF.

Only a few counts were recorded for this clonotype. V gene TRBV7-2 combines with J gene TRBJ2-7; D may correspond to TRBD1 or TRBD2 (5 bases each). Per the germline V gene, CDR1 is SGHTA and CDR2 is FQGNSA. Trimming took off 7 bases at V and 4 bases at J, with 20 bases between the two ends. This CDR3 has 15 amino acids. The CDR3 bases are TGTGCCAGCATCACTGGGGGAGCTAGCACGTACGAGCAGTACTTC. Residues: CASITGGASTYEQYF.

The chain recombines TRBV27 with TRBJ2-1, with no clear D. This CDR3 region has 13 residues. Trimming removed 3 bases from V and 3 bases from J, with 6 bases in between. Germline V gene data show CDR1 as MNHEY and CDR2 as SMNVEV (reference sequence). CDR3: CASSLNLYNEQFF. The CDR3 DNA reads TGTGCCAGCAGTTTGAACCTCTACAATGAGCAGTTCTTC.

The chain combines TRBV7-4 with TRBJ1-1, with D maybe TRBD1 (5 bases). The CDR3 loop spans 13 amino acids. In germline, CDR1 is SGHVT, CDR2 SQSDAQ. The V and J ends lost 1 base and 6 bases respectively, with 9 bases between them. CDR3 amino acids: CASSLVGGAEAFF. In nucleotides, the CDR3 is TGTGCCAGCAGCTTAGTTGGGGGGGCTGAAGCTTTCTTT.

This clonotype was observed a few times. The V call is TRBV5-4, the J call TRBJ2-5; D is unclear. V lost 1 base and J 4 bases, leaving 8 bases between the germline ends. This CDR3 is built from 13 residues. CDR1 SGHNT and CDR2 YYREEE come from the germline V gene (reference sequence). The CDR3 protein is CASSLKPPETQYF. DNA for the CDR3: TGTGCCAGCAGCTTGAAGCCCCCAGAGACCCAGTACTTC.

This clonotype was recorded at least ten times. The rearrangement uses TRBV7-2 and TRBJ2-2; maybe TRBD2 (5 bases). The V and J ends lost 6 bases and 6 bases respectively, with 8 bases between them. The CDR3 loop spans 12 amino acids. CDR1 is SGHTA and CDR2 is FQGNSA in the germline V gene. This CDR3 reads CASRLVPGELFF. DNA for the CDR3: TGTGCCAGCAGACTAGTGCCCGGGGAGCTGTTTTTT.

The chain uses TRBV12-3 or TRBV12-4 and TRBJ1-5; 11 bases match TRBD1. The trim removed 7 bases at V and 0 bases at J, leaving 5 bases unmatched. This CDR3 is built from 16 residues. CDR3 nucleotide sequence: TGTGCCAGCAAGGACAGGGGGCTCGATAGCAATCAGCCCCAGCATTTT. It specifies CASKDRGLDSNQPQHF.

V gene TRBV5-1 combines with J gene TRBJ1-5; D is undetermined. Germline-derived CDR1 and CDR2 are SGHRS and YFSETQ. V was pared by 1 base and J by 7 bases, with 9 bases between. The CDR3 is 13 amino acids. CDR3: CASSLYPSQPQHF. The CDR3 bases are TGCGCCAGCAGCTTGTACCCTAGCCAGCCCCAGCATTTT.

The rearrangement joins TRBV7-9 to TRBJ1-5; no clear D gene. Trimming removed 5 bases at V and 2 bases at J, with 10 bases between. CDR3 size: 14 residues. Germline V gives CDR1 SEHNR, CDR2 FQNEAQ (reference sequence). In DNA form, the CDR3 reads TGTGCCAGCAGCCCTCGTGAAGGCAATCAGCCCCAGCATTTT. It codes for CASSPREGNQPQHF.

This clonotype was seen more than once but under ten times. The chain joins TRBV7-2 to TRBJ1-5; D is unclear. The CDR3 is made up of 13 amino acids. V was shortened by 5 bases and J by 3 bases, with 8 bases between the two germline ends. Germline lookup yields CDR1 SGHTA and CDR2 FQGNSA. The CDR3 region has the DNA TGTGCCAGCAGCCTGAACCCCAATCAGCCCCAGCATTTT. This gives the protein CASSLNPNQPQHF.

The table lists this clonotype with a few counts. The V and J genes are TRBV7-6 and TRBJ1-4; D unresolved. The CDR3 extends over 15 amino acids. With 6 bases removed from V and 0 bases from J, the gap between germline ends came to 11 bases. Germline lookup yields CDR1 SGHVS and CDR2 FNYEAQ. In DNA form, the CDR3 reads TGTGCCAGCAGTTCCGCCTTTGCAACTAATGAAAAACTGTTTTTT. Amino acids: CASSSAFATNEKLFF.

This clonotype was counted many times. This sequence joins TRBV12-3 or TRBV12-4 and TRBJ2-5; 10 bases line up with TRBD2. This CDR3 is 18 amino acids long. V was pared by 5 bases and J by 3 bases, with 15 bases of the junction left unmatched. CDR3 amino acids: CASSPLLAGHPLKETQYF. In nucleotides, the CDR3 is TGTGCCAGCAGTCCCCTACTAGCGGGACATCCTTTAAAAGAGACCCAGTACTTC.

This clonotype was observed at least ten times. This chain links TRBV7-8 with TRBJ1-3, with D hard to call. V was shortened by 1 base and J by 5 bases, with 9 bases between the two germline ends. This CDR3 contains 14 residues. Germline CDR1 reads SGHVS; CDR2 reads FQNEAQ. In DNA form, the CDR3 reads TGTGCCAGCAGCTTAGTAAAAGGCCGAAACACCATATATTTT. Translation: CASSLVKGRNTIYF.

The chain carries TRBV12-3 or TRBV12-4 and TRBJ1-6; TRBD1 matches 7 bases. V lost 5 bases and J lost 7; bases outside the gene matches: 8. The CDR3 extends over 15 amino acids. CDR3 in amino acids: CASSPQGGWNSPLHF. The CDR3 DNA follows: TGTGCCAGCAGTCCGCAGGGGGGTTGGAATTCACCCCTCCACTTT.

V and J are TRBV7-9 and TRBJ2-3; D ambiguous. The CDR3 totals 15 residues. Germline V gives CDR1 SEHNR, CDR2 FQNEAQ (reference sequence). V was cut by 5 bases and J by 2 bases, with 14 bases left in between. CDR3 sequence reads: CASSARGGFTDTQYF. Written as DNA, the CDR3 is TGTGCCAGCAGCGCGCGAGGTGGGTTCACAGATACGCAGTATTTT.

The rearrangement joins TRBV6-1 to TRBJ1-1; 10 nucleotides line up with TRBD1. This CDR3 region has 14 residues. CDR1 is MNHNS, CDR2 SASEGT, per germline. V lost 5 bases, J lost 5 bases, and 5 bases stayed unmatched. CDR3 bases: TGTGCCAGCAGTCCGGACAGGGGGGCGACTGAAGCTTTCTTT. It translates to CASSPDRGATEAFF.

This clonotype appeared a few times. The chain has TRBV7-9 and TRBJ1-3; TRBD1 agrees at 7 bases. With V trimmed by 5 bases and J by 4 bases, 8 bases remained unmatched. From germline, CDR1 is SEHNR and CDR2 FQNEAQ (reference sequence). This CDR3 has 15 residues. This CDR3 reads CASSGRGGAGNTIYF. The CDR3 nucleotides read TGTGCCAGCAGCGGAAGAGGGGGCGCAGGAAACACCATATATTTT.

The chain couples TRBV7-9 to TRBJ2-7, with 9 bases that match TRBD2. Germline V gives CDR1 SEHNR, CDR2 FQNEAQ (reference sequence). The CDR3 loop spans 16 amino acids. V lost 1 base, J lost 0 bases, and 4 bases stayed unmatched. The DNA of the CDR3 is TGTGCCAGCAGCTTAGGGAGCGGGAGGTACTCCTACGAGCAGTACTTC. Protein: CASSLGSGRYSYEQYF. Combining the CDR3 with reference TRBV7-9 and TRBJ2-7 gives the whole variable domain DTGVSQNPRHKITKRGQNVTFRCDPISEHNRLYWYRQTLGQGPEFLTYFQNEAQLEKSRLLSDRFSAERPKGSFSTLEIQRTEQGDSAMYLCASSLGSGRYSYEQYFGPGTRLTVT.

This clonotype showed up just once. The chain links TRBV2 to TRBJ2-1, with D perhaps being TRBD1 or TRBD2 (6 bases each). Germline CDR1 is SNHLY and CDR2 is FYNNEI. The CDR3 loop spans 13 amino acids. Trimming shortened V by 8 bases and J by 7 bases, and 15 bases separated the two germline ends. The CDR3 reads CASGGLEHNEQFF. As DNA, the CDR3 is TGTGCCAGCGGGGGGCTCGAACATAATGAGCAGTTCTTC.

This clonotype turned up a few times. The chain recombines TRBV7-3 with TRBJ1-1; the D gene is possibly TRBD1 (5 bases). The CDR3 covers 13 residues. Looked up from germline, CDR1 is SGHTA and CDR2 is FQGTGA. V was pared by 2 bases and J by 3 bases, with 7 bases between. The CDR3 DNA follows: TGTGCCAGCAGCTTAGAAGGGGACACTGAAGCTTTCTTT. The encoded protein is CASSLEGDTEAFF.

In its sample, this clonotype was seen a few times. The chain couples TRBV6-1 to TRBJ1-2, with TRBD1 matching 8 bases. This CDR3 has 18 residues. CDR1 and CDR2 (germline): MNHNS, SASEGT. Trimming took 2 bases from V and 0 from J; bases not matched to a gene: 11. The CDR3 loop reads CASSEIRAGGYTNYGYTF. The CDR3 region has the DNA TGTGCCAGCAGTGAAATTCGGGCAGGGGGCTATACTAACTATGGCTACACCTTC.

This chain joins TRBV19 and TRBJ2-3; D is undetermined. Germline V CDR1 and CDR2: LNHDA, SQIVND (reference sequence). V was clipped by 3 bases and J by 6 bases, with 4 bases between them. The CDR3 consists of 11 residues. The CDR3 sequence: CASSIFDTQYF. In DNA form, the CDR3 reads TGTGCCAGTAGTATTTTCGATACGCAGTATTTT.

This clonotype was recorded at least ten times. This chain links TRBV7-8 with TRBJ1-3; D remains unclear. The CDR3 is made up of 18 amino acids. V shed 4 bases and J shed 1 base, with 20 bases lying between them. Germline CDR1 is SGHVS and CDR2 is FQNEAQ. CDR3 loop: CASSSKRLGTGSGNTIYF. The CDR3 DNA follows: TGTGCCAGCAGCTCTAAAAGACTGGGTACGGGATCTGGAAACACCATATATTTT. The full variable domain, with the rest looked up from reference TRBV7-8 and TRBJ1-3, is GAGVSQSPRYKVAKRGQDVALRCDPISGHVSLFWYQQALGQGPEFLTYFQNEAQLDKSGLPSDRFFAERPEGSVSTLKIQRTQQEDSAVYLCASSSKRLGTGSGNTIYFGEGSWLTVV.

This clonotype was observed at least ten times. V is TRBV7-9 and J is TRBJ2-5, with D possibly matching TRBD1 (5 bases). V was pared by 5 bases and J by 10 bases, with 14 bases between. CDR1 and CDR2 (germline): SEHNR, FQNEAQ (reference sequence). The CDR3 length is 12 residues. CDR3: CASSLTGLGQYF. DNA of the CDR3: TGTGCCAGCAGCCTCACAGGCCTCGGCCAGTACTTC.

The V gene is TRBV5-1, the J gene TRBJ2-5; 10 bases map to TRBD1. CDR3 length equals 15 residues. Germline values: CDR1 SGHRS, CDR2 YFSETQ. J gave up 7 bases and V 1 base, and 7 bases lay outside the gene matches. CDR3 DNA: TGCGCCAGCAGCTTGCTGGGGACAGGGGAAGGGACCCAGTACTTC. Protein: CASSLLGTGEGTQYF.